Detailed here is one T cell receptor (beta chain). Its antigen remains undetermined. Nothing much larger sits one base from this clone, and base qualities are not available. Genomic DNA was isolated from the sorted cells so that the TCRbeta CDR3 region could be sequenced. The immunoSEQ Assay was used to sequence the TCRbeta CDR3 regions. TCRdb's version of the immuneACCESS table is confined to in-frame rearrangements and falls short of the full clone set. An unresolved V gene accounts for under half of the shortfall where checked; the remainder is of unknown origin. The sample table records about 80,000 clones; 80% to 90% of these occur just once. The top ten clonotypes cover more than 0.3% of the sample. The sample originates from a study of OX40 agonist ivuxolimab in advanced cancers. For the study in its entirety: The costimulatory receptor OX40 (CD134) was targeted by ivuxolimab, a fully human IgG2 agonistic monoclonal antibody. Intravenous ivuxolimab was administered to patients every 2 weeks at six dose levels: 0.01, 0.1, 0.3, 1.5, 3 and 10 mg/kg. Among the roughly 54 dose-escalation patients, roughly 20 had hepatocellular carcinoma, about 15 melanoma, 9 renal cell carcinoma and 9 head and neck cancer. The dose-escalation cohort was almost 85% male with a mean age of 60 years, ranging from roughly 20 to 80. Patients were allowed to have had prior anti-PD-1, anti-PD-L1 or anti-CTLA-4 therapy, and roughly 40% of the dose-escalation patients had previously received checkpoint inhibitors. Partial responses were achieved by three dose-escalation patients, of whom one had hepatocellular carcinoma and two had cutaneous melanoma. The purpose of peripheral TCRbeta sequencing was to test whether ivuxolimab changed TCR sequence diversity and led to clonal T-cell expansion. The paper reports the monotherapy dose-escalation portion (N of about 54 patients) of the phase I ivuxolimab trial. Overall results and qualifications from the work: On average, CD8+ T cells showed more expanded clones than CD4+ T cells after ivuxolimab. Partial responders in the 0.1-3.0 mg/kg groups had among the lowest normalized peripheral clonal expansion, especially among CD8+ T cells. Which antigens the clonally expanded peripheral T cells were specific for was not determined. At doses of 0.1 to 3.0 mg/kg, clonal expansion of both CD4+ and CD8+ T cells in blood was seen between baseline and week 6. Low levels of normalized T-cell clonal expansion were also seen in some patients who did not respond.

Inclusive of the bounding cysteine and phenylalanine, the CDR3 is 14 residues long. The CDR3 DNA has 42 bases and is translated from base 1. CDR1 and CDR2 were assigned from the germline V gene as SGHTA and FQGNSA. V trim: 7 bases; J trim: 4 bases; unmatched bases: 8. Patients with autoimmune disease history or receiving systemic immunosuppression were excluded from the trial. Peripheral blood for TCR sequencing was collected from all dose cohorts at baseline, on cycle 4 day 1, and on cycle 7 day 1. The samples were drawn from a first-in-human, open-label, multicenter phase I dose-escalation trial of ivuxolimab. The trial enrolled adults with locally advanced or metastatic head and neck squamous cell, hepatocellular, melanoma or renal cell carcinoma. Before TCR sequencing, CD4+ T cells and CD8+ T cells from peripheral blood were sorted into separate populations.

The receptor was derived from an adult with an advanced solid tumor such as melanoma, head and neck, liver or kidney cancer. Source: CD4+ or CD8+ T cells sorted from blood, taken in a trial of the OX40 agonist ivuxolimab. The chain is made from TRBV7-2 and TRBJ1-2; TRBD1 agrees with 8 junctional bases. The nucleotide sequence reads TGTGCCAGCATCGGGACAGGACGGATCTATGGCTACACCTTC. Translation gives CASIGTGRIYGYTF.